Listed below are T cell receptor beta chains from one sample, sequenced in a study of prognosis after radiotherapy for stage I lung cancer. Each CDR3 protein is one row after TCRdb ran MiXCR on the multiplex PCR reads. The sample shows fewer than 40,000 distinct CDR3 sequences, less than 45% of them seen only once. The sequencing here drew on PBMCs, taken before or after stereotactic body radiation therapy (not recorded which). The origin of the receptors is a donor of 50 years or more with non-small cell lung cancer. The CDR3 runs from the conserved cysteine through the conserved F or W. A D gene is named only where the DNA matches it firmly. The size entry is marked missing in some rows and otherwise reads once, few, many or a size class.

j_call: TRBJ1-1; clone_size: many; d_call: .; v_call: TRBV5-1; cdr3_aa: CASSSTVQNTEAFF; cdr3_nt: TGCGCCAGCAGCTCGACAGTTCAGAACACTGAAGCTTTCTTT
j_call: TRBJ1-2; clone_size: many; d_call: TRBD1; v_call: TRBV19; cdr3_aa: CASSFGQEGYGYTF; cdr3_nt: TGTGCCAGTAGTTTTGGACAGGAGGGCTATGGCTACACCTTC
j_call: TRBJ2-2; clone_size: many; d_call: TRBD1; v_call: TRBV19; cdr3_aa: CASSKDRGTANTGELFF; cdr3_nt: TGTGCCAGTAGTAAAGACAGGGGGACTGCGAACACCGGGGAGCTGTTTTTT
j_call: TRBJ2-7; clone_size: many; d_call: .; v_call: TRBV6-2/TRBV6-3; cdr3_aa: CASGGFEQYF; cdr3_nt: TGTGCCAGCGGAGGGTTCGAGCAGTACTTC
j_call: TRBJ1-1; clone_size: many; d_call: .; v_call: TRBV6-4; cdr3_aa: CASRTDSGTEAFF; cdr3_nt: TGTGCCAGCAGGACGGATTCGGGCACTGAAGCTTTCTTT
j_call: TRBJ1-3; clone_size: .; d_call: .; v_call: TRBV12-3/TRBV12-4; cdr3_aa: CASSLTGGGNTIYF; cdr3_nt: TGTGCCAGCAGCCTCACGGGGGGAGGAAACACCATATATTTT
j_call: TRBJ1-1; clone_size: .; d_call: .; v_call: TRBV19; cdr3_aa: CASSWGQRTEAFF; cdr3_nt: TGTGCCAGTAGTTGGGGGCAAAGGACTGAAGCTTTCTTT
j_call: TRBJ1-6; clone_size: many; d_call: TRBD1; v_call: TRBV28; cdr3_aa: CASSSPTGSYNSPLHF; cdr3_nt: TGTGCCAGCAGTTCCCCGACAGGGTCCTATAATTCACCCCTCCACTTT
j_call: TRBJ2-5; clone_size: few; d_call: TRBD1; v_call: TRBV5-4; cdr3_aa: CASSLRLGQGALETQYF; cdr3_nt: TGTGCCAGCAGCTTAAGATTGGGACAGGGGGCTCTTGAGACCCAGTACTTC
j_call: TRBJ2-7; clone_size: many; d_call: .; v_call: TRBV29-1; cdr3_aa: CSVGVDGAYEQYF; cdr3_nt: TGCAGCGTTGGTGTCGACGGAGCCTACGAGCAGTACTTC
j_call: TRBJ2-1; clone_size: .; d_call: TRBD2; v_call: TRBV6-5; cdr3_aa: CASSYGASGRNEQFF; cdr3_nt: TGTGCCAGCAGTTACGGGGCTAGCGGGAGAAATGAGCAGTTCTTC
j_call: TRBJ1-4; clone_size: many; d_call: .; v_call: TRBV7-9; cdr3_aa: CASSLGTANEKLFF; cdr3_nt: TGTGCCAGCAGCCTCGGGACGGCGAATGAAAAACTGTTTTTT
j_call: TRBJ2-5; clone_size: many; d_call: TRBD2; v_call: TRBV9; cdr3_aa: CASSVGAGTSVETQYF; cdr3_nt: TGTGCCAGCAGCGTAGGCGCCGGGACTAGCGTGGAGACCCAGTACTTC
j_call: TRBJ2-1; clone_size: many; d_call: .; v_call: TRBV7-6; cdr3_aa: CASSLVQGDYNEQFF; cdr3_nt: TGTGCCAGCAGCTTAGTACAGGGGGACTACAATGAGCAGTTCTTT
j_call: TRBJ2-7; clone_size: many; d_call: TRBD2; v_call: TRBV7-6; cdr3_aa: CASSLAAAGDEQYF; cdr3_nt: TGTGCCAGCAGCTTAGCGGCAGCGGGAGACGAGCAGTACTTC
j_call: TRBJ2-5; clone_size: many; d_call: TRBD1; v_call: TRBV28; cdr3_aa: CASKTGAQETQYF; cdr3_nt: TGTGCCAGCAAAACAGGGGCCCAAGAGACCCAGTACTTC
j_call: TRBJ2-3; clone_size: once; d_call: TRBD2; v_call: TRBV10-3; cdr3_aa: CAISETPLAGGGDTQYF; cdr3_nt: TGTGCCATCAGTGAGACCCCACTAGCGGGGGGGGGGGATACGCAGTATTTT
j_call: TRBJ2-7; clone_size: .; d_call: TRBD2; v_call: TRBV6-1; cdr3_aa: CASSNNLLAGSDEQYF; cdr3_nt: TGTGCCAGCAGTAACAATCTACTAGCGGGATCGGATGAGCAGTACTTC
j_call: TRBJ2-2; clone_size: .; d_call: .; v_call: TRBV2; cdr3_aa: CASSGQVVAGELFF; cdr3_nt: TGTGCCAGCAGTGGACAGGTGGTTGCCGGGGAGCTGTTTTTT
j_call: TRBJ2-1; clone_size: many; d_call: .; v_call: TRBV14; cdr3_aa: CASSQGGITYNEQFF; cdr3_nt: TGTGCCAGCAGCCAAGGAGGCATCACCTACAATGAGCAGTTCTTC
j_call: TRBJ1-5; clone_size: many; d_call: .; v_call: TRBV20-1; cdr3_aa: CSASSGHASQPQHF; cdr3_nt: TGCAGTGCTAGCTCGGGACACGCCAGTCAGCCCCAGCATTTT
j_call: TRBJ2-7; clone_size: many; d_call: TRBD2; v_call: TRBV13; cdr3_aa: CASSSKTSGRGDYEQYF; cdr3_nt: TGTGCCAGCAGCTCCAAGACTAGCGGGAGGGGGGACTACGAGCAGTACTTC
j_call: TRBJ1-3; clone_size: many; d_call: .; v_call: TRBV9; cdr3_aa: CASSRRIEGGNTIYF; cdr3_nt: TGTGCCAGCAGTCGACGTATCGAAGGGGGAAACACCATATATTTT
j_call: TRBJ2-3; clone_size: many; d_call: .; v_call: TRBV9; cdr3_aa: CASSVWVGGVTDTQYF; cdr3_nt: TGTGCCAGCAGCGTCTGGGTAGGGGGGGTCACAGATACGCAGTATTTT
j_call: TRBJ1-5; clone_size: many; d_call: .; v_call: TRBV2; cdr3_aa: CASSGRLRTGNQPQHF; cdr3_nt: TGTGCCAGCAGCGGACGCCTCCGTACAGGCAATCAGCCCCAGCATTTT
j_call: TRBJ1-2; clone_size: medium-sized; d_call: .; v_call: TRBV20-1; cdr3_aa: CSASSRDRSLNYGYTF; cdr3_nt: TGCAGTGCTAGTTCAAGAGACAGGTCCTTGAACTATGGCTACACCTTC
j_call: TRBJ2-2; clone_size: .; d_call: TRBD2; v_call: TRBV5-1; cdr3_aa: CASSESGRSSAGELFF; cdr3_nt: TGCGCCAGCAGCGAGAGCGGGAGGTCCTCGGCCGGGGAGCTGTTTTTT
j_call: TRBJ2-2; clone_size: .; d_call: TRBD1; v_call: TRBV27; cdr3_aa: CASSSTGDGGELFF; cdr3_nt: TGTGCCAGCAGTTCGACAGGGGATGGCGGGGAGCTGTTTTTT
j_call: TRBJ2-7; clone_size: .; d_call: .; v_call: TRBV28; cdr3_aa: CASSLGERDEQYF; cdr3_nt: TGTGCCAGCAGTTTAGGCGAGAGGGACGAGCAGTACTTC
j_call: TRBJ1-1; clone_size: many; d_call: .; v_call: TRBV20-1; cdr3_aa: CSALGIEGLVHLNTEAFF; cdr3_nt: TGCAGCGCCTTGGGGATCGAGGGTCTAGTCCATTTGAACACTGAAGCTTTCTTT
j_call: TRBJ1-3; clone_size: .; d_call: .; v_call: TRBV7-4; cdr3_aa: CASSQTYIEGSGNTIYF; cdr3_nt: TGTGCCAGCAGCCAAACGTACATTGAAGGCTCTGGAAACACCATATATTTT
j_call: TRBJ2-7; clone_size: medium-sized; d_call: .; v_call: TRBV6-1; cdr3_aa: CASSVRVYEQYF; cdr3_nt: TGTGCCAGCAGCGTCAGGGTTTACGAGCAGTACTTC
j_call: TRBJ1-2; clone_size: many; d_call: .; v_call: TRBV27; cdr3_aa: CASSFARQANFYGYTF; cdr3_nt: TGTGCCAGCAGTTTCGCGAGGCAGGCCAATTTCTATGGCTACACCTTC
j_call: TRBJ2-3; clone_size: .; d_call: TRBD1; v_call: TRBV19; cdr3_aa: CASSFGTGGGDTQYF; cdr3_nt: TGTGCCAGTAGTTTCGGGACAGGGGGAGGGGATACGCAGTATTTT
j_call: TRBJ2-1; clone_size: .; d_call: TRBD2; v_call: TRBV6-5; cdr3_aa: CASSFHAMRREGSNEQFF; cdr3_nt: TGTGCCAGCAGTTTCCACGCCATGCGGAGGGAGGGCTCCAATGAGCAGTTCTTC
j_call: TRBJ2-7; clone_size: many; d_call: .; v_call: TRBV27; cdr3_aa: CASSRLYTYEQYF; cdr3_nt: TGTGCCAGCAGTCGACTGTATACCTACGAGCAGTACTTC
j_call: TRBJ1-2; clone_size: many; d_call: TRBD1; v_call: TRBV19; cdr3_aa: CASKQTGTGVTYGYTF; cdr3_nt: TGTGCCAGCAAACAAACCGGGACAGGGGTCACCTATGGCTACACCTTC
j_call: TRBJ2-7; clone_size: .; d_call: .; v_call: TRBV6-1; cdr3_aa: CASNSVGTWGEQYF; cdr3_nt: TGTGCCAGCAACTCGGTGGGTACCTGGGGCGAGCAGTACTTC
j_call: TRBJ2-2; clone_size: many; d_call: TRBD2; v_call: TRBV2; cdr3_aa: CASSASSGRAGELFF; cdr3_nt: TGTGCCAGCAGTGCGAGTAGCGGGAGAGCCGGGGAGCTGTTTTTT
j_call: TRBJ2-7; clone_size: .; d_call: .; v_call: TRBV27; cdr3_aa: CASSLSGGRDLLYEQYF; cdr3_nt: TGTGCCAGCAGTTTATCAGGGGGGCGGGACCTCCTCTACGAGCAGTACTTC
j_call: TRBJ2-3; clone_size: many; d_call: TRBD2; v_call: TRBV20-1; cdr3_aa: CSAPRSSGGLTDTQYF; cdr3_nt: TGCAGTGCCCCCCGTAGCAGCGGGGGGTTAACAGATACGCAGTATTTT
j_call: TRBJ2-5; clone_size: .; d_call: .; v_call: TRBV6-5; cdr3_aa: CASSYSSGAGETQYF; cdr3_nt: TGTGCCAGCAGTTATTCTTCAGGGGCGGGAGAGACCCAGTACTTC
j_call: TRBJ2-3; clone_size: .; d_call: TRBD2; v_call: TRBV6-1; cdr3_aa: CASSPSIAGRGDTQYF; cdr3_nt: TGTGCCAGCAGTCCCTCTATAGCGGGGCGGGGAGATACGCAGTATTTT
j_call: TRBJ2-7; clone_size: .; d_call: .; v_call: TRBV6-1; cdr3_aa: CANTPGNGVYEQYF; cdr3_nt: TGTGCCAACACCCCGGGGAACGGAGTCTACGAGCAGTACTTC
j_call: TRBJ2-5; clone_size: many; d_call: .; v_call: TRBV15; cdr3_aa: CATSRDSAGVETQYF; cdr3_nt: TGTGCCACCAGCAGAGATTCAGCAGGGGTAGAGACCCAGTACTTC
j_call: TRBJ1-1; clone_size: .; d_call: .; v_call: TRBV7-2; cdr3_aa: CASSFGYTEAFF; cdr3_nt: TGTGCCAGCAGCTTTGGATACACTGAAGCTTTCTTT
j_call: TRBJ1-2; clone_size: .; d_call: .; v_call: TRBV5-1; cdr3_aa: CANSPGTGDNYCYTF; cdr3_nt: TGCGCCAACAGCCCAGGGACGGGGGACAACTATTGCTACACCTTC
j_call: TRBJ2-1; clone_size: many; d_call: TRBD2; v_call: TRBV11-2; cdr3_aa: CASSGLAGVTNEQFF; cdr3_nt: TGTGCCAGCAGCGGCCTAGCGGGAGTTACCAATGAGCAGTTCTTC
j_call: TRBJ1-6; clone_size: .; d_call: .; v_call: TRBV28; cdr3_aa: CASTRGLSPLHF; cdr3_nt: TGTGCCAGCACGCGGGGGTTATCCCCCCTCCACTTT
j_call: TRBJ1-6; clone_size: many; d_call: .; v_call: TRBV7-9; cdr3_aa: CASSSGSRESPLHF; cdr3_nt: TGTGCCAGCAGCTCCGGGTCCAGGGAATCACCCCTCCACTTT
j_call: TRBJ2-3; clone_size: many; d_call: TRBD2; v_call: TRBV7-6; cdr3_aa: CASSLREGGDTQYF; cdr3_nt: TGTGCCAGCAGCTTACGGGAGGGTGGGGATACGCAGTATTTT
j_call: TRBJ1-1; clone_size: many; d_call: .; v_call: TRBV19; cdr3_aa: CATTDRNTEAFF; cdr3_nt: TGTGCCACTACAGACAGGAACACTGAAGCTTTCTTT
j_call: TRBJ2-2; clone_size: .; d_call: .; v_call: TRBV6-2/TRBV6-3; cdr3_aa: CAISDGTDTWELFF; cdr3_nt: TGTGCCATCAGTGACGGGACGGACACCTGGGAGCTGTTTTTC
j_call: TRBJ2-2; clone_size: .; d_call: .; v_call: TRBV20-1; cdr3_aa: CSARDVGRGDTVELFF; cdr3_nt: TGCAGTGCTAGAGATGTGGGGCGGGGTGACACCGTGGAGCTGTTTTTT
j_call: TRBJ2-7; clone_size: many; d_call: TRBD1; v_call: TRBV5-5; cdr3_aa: CASSLVVTGSYEQYF; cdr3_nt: TGTGCCAGCAGCTTGGTGGTGACAGGGAGTTACGAGCAGTACTTC